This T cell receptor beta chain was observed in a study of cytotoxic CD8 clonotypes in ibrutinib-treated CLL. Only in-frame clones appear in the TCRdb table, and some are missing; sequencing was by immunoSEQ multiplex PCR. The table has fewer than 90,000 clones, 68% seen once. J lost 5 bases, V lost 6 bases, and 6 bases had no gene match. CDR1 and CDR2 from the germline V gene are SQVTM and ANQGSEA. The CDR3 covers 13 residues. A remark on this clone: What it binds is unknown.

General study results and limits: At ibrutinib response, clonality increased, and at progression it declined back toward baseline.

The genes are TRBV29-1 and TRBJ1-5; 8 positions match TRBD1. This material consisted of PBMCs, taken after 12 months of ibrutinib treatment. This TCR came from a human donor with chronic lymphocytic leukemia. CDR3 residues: CSVIQGGDQPQHF. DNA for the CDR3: TGCAGCGTCATACAGGGGGGGGATCAGCCCCAGCATTTT. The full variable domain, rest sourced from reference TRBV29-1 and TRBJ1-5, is SAVISQKPSRDICQRGTSLTIQCQVDSQVTMMFWYRQQPGQSLTLIATANQGSEATYESGFVIDKFPISRPNLTFSTLTVSNMSPEDSSIYLCSVIQGGDQPQHFGDGTRLSIL.